This T cell receptor beta chain was recorded in a study of T cells after yellow fever vaccination (dated by TCRdb to the late 2010s). Background for the entire study: The SMART-Seq v4 Ultra Low Input RNA kit was used to prepare libraries from fractions with low cell numbers. Two healthy male donors, one aged 18 to 29 and one aged 30 to 40 years, made up the cohort. Blood was collected at multiple timepoints before and after primary and secondary immunization, and bulk PBMC replicates and cell subsets were isolated. Bulk TCR alpha and beta repertoires were sequenced longitudinally to track T-cell clones before and after primary and booster YFV17D yellow fever vaccination. General findings and caveats noted by the study authors: Because the study included only a couple of donors, the extent to which the findings can be generalized is limited. Because abundant contaminating clonotypes from the bulk population could be contained in FACS-sorted repertoires, computational filtering was required. A small share of clonotypes was detected in both CD4 and CD8 compartments, with the overlap likely arising from convergent recombination. The secondary T-cell response was found to be weaker but faster than the primary response, with a peak reached on day 5 rather than on day 15. Most clones expanded after primary vaccination were re-detected after the booster (around 96% of CD4 and around 88% of CD8), suggesting broad memory maintenance.

TCR cDNA was made using 5'RACE template switching, a step that added a universal primer site and unique molecular identifiers. Priming for cDNA synthesis came from both the TCR alpha and TCR beta constant segments. Libraries were amplified in two PCR steps, with sample barcodes and sequencing adapters added in the second step. Libraries were sequenced on Illumina HiSeq 2500 (2x100 bp) or NovaSeq (2x150 bp). The study's processing was this. Reads were demultiplexed and collapsed into UMI consensus sequences with MIGEC, and V(D)J alignment was performed with MiXCR. Vaccine-responding clonotypes were defined with edgeR using replicate PBMC samples, requiring FDR below 0.01 and a log2 fold change above 5 up to day 15. Each bulk clonotype was labeled CD4 or CD8 based on which sequenced repertoire, CD4 or CD8, contained the clonotype at higher abundance. TCRdb reprocessed the public reads (quality trimming at Q25 with fastp, clone calling with MiXCR) and kept in-frame beta chains. CDR3 protein duplicates are merged, each entry listing the most common genes and DNA. Clone size and V and J calls follow TCRdb, not the original study. The table for this sample lists almost 600,000 distinct CDR3 sequences; about 14% of them were counted only once. Clones ranked in the top ten supply 11% to 15% of the sample.

The germline V gene (reference sequence) supplies CDR1 MNHEY and CDR2 SMNVEV. Spanning cysteine to phenylalanine, the CDR3 consists of 14 amino acids. Only the CDR3 region is kept as DNA, spanning 42 bases read in frame from base 1. V and J lose 4 bases and 3 bases, and a span of 13 bases separates them. Reading the label with the study, this specimen's treatment or condition is: live attenuated yellow fever vaccine strain. At each blood-draw timepoint, two biological replicates of bulk PBMCs were obtained. A standard Ficoll-Paque protocol was used to isolate PBMCs from peripheral blood. RNA was extracted with TriZol from bulk PBMCs, CD4 and CD8 fractions, and dextramer-positive and dextramer-negative fractions. This clonotype appeared a few times. What antigen it recognizes has not been identified. No base-level quality is on record; no much larger clone is a single base apart.

Here the sequenced sample was PBMCs, taken on the day of the yellow fever booster vaccination. The rearranged segments are TRBV27 and TRBJ2-7, with the D segment identity uncertain. The sequence derives from a young man who received the YFV17D yellow fever vaccine. CDR3 sequence: CASSSNTAYYEQYF. The DNA sequence reads TGTGCCAGCAGTTCCAATACGGCTTACTACGAGCAGTACTTC.